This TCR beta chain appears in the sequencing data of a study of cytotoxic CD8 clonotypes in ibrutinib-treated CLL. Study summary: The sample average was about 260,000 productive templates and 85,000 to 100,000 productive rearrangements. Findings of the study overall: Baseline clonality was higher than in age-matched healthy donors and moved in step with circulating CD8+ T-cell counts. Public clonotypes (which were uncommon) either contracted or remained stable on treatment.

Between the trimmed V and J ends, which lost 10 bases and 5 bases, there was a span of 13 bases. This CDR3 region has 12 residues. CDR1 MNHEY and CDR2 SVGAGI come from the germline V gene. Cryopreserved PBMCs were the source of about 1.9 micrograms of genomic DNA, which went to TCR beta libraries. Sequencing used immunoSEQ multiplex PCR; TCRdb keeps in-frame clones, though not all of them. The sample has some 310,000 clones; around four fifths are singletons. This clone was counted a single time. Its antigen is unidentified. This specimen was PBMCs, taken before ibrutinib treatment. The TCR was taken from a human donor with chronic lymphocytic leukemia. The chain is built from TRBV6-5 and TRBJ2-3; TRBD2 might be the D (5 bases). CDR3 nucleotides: TGTGCCACCGGGGTTTTGGAAGATACGCAGTATTTT. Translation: CATGVLEDTQYF.